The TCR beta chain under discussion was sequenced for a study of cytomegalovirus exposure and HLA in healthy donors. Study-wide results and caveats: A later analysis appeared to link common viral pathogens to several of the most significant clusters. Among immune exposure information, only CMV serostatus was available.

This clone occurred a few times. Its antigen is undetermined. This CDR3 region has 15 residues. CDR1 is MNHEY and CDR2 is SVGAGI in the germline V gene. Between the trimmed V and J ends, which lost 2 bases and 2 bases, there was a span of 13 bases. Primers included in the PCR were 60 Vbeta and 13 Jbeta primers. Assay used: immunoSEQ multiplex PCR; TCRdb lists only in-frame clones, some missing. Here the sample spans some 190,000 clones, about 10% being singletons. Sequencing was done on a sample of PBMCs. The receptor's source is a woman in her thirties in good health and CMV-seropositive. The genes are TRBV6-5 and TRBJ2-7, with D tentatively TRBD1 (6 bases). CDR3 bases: TGTGCCAGCAGTTACGACAGTACAGGGACCTACGAGCAGTACTTC. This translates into CASSYDSTGTYEQYF.